This T cell receptor beta chain appears in the sequencing data of a study of blood T cells in healthy people across ages. A note on this clonotype: Its antigen remains unidentified.

PCR was performed a second time for roughly 6 to 12 cycles using a sample-barcoded 5' primer and a J-beta primer mix. TCRdb ran MiXCR on the 5' RACE reads and lists one entry per CDR3 protein. Of fewer than 2 million distinct CDR3 sequences in the sample, about two fifths are singletons; the top ten hold more than 20%. The CDR3 runs to 16 residues. Germline lookup yields CDR1 DFQATT and CDR2 SNEGSKA (reference sequence). Trimming removed 3 bases at V and 0 bases at J, with 14 bases between. Findings of the study overall: Higher diversity, along with more naive CD4+ cells, distinguished long-lived donors from aged donors. Since the PBMCs were unsorted, naive and antigen-experienced cells could not be conclusively compared.

This rearrangement joins TRBV20-1 to TRBJ1-4; D ambiguous. This receptor was identified in a human donor in good health. Material: blood. The DNA for the CDR3 is TGCAGTGCTAGTGACCGGATAGTTGCAACTAATGAAAAACTGTTTTTT. Encoded protein: CSASDRIVATNEKLFF.